This T cell receptor beta chain was documented in a study of blood T cell repertoires in COVID-19 (TCRdb year 2020). The study in broad terms: Samples from collaborators originated in the United States, Italy and Spain and spanned both the acute and convalescent phases of COVID-19. The prospective study material was composed of cDNA or gDNA derived from T cells, B-cell-depleted T cells, or PBMCs. The dataset comprised deeply sampled blood TCRbeta repertoires from subjects exposed to, actively infected with, or recovered from COVID-19. A freely available public database, intended as a resource for researchers studying the immune response to SARS-CoV-2, is where the repertoires were released. The samples were drawn from two sources: the first 160 participants of the ongoing ImmuneRACE study, and over 1,000 subjects contributed by 6 global collaborators. The sample metadata nearly always contained a de-identified subject ID, COVID-19 status, age in years and sex. Where available, HLA class I and class II types were obtained from metadata supplied by the sample provider rather than from assay-based typing. The paper as a whole reports these results and caveats: Clinical and demographic metadata were provided uncurated, with the amount varying by source and participant.

Comments on this clone: It lacks a known antigen. Nothing much larger sits one base from this clone, and base qualities are not available.

V drops 9 bases and J drops 4 bases, leaving 17 bases in between. According to the germline V gene, CDR1 reads ENHRY and CDR2 reads SYGVKD. Counted from cysteine to phenylalanine, this CDR3 has 14 amino acids. Just CDR3 DNA is preserved here, 42 bases in frame from base 1. The collaborating institutions used their own protocols to collect whole blood in K2EDTA tubes. Collaborator samples were shipped for TCRbeta analysis as frozen whole blood, isolated PBMCs, or DNA extracted from either sample type. TCRbeta CDR3 regions were amplified from genomic DNA by means of the immunoSEQ Assay, a bias-controlled multiplex PCR. Per the source publication's procedure: Nucleated cell counts per sample were estimated from amplification of reference gene primers within the assay. Sequence reads were collapsed and filtered to measure the absolute abundance of every unique TCRbeta CDR3 rearrangement. For each sample, productive Simpson clonality was calculated as the square root of Simpson's diversity index over productive rearrangements. The clones in this table, taken by TCRdb from immuneACCESS, are in-frame only. Not every clone is retained; where verified, under half of the shortfall comes from an unresolved V gene, and the cause of the rest is unknown. D and trimming come from the DNA, and the V and J calls and clone size come from that table. This sample has some 38,000 clones in its table, and approximately 85% of those were observed once. The ten largest clonotypes hold 44% of the sample.

The source material was peripheral blood. The rearrangement joined TRBV10-3 to TRBJ2-3; the best D guess is TRBD1, with 5 bases matching. The sequence came from a man in his sixties with active or convalescent COVID-19. The CDR3 is CAIQDSHLPDTQYF. The nucleotide sequence is given as TGTGCCATTCAAGACAGCCACTTGCCAGATACGCAGTATTTT.